These 5 T cell receptor beta chains came from one sample sequenced in a study of human T cells and chemical hapten exposure. TCRdb itself ran the RACE reads through MiXCR, one entry per CDR3 protein. The sample carries tens of thousands of distinct CDR3 sequences, about 9.4% recorded once. The time point: pre-sensitization, week 0. Treatment specified: therapeutic diphenylcyclopropenone sensitization with weekly scalp DPC. The sequencing used whole blood, collected in connection with sensitization to the hapten diphenylcyclopropenone (DPC). Receptors were obtained from a woman in her thirties or forties with alopecia areata. Some clones in this sample may be carry-over from other donors' samples.

The chain has TRBV5-6 and TRBJ1-4; the D is unclear. This CDR3 has 15 residues. The V gene's germline CDR1 is SGHDT and CDR2 YYEEEE. Trimming removed 2 bases at V and 7 bases at J, with 15 bases between. Written as DNA, the CDR3 is TGTGCCAGCAGCTTATTAAGGGATCTTGGTGAAAAACTGTTTTTT. Its protein is CASSLLRDLGEKLFF.

The rearrangement uses TRBV5-6 and TRBJ2-3, with D unresolved. The CDR3 is 14 residues long. The V and J ends lost 0 bases and 2 bases respectively, with 7 bases between them. Germline V gene data show CDR1 as SGHDT and CDR2 as YYEEEE. The CDR3 nucleotides read TGTGCCAGCAGCTTGGCTTCTGACACAGATACGCAGTATTTT. Its translation: CASSLASDTDTQYF.

The chain uses TRBV5-1 and TRBJ2-3; D is unclear. Germline assignment: CDR1 SGHRS and CDR2 YFSETQ. The CDR3 is 12 amino acids. Trimming took off 5 bases at V and 6 bases at J, with 10 bases between the two ends. The CDR3 DNA is TGCGCCAGCAGGGACCTCTCGGATACGCAGTATTTT. Translating it yields CASRDLSDTQYF.

This clonotype was seen repeatedly, ten times or more. The chain carries TRBV4-1 and TRBJ1-6, with D uncertain. This CDR3 has 16 amino acids. Germline loops: CDR1 MGHRA, CDR2 YSYEKL. The V and J ends lost 1 base and 3 bases respectively, with 10 bases between them. CDR3 nucleotide sequence: TGCGCCAGCAGCCAAGCATATGGGATCTATAATTCACCCCTCCACTTT. This gives the protein CASSQAYGIYNSPLHF.

This chain links TRBV5-1 with TRBJ2-7; D uncertain. V was clipped by 0 bases and J by 1 base, with 5 bases between them. CDR1 is SGHRS and CDR2 is YFSETQ in the germline V gene. This CDR3 is 13 amino acids long. DNA for the CDR3: TGCGCCAGCAGCTTGGCCACATCCTACGAGCAGTACTTC. Translation: CASSLATSYEQYF.